What follows is one T cell receptor (beta chain) and its context. Germline V gives CDR1 MNHNY, CDR2 SVGAGI (reference sequence). This CDR3 is built from 12 residues. Trimming left V 6 bases short and J 8 bases short, with 10 bases between. Using immunoSEQ multiplex PCR, the repertoire was profiled, and TCRdb retains in-frame clones only, with some absent. The repertoire has 250,000 to 350,000 clones, 88% of them found once; the top ten carry about 11%. The entry originates in a study of blood T cell repertoires in COVID-19. At the level of the study: Sample material is recorded as cDNA or gDNA derived from T cells, B-cell-depleted T cells, or PBMCs.

Sequenced sample: peripheral blood. The gene calls are TRBV6-6 and TRBJ2-2; D not resolved. This receptor was taken from a woman aged 25 to 39 with COVID-19, enrolled during active disease. DNA of the CDR3: TGTGCCAGCAGCCTCGTCGGGGGGGAGCTGTTTTTT. This translates into CASSLVGGELFF.